The 8 T cell receptor beta chains presented below share a single source sample, sequenced in a study of graft-versus-host responses after intestinal transplantation. Sequencing was performed with immunoSEQ multiplex PCR; in TCRdb, only in-frame clones are kept and a portion is missing. Found here are about 88,000 clones, about 94% of them singletons; the top ten hold around 0.19%. For these receptors, no antigen is known. This sample comprised unstimulated CD4+ T cells sorted from spleen or lymph node cells, obtained before transplant. The source of these receptors is a human donor who was the organ donor for an intestinal transplant.

This clone was detected only once. The chain carries TRBV18 and TRBJ1-1, with a tentative D call TRBD1 (5 bases). Germline V gene lookup returns CDR1 KGHSH and CDR2 LQKENI. V was cut by 3 bases and J by 2 bases, with 16 bases left in between. This CDR3 is 16 amino acids long. The CDR3 protein is CASSPTGGDFNTEAFF. The CDR3 region has the DNA TGTGCCAGCTCACCTACCGGGGGAGACTTTAACACTGAAGCTTTCTTT. Combining the CDR3 with reference TRBV18 and TRBJ1-1 gives the whole variable domain NAGVMQNPRHLVRRRGQEARLRCSPMKGHSHVYWYRQLPEEGLKFMVYLQKENIIDESGMPKERFSAEFPKEGPSILRIQQVVRGDSAAYFCASSPTGGDFNTEAFFGQGTRLTVV.

The chain carries TRBV9 and TRBJ2-5; 8 positions match TRBD2. CDR3 size: 15 residues. J lost 4 bases, V lost 2 bases, and 7 bases had no gene match. Germline CDR1 is SGDLS and CDR2 is YYNGEE. The CDR3 coding sequence is TGTGCCAGCAGCGTCGCCGGGACTAGAGGAGAGACCCAGTACTTC. Translating gives CASSVAGTRGETQYF.

Of note for this clone: Germline and junction disagree at one end, which may indicate a read error. Other DNA sequences from this sample encode an identical CDR3 as well. The chain has TRBV6-1 and TRBJ1-5; D may be TRBD1 (5 bases). The CDR3 consists of 15 residues. The germline CDR1 and CDR2 sequences are MNHNS and SASEGT. DNA of the CDR3: TGTGCCAGCAGGGACCGGGACGTAGACAGATTGCCCCAGCACTTT. Translated, it gives CASRDRDVDRLPQHF.

The CDR3 DNA follows: TGCGCCAGCAGCTTTAGGGGACCCGGGGAGCTGTTTTTT. Translation gives CASSFRGPGELFF. The chain uses TRBV5-1 and TRBJ2-2; D tentatively reads TRBD1 or TRBD2 (5 bases each). CDR3 size: 13 residues. Germline V lookup: CDR1 SGHRS, CDR2 YFSETQ. V lost 2 bases to trimming and J lost 6 bases, with 8 bases between them.

The gene calls are TRBV9 and TRBJ2-3; 13 bases map to TRBD2. In germline, CDR1 is SGDLS, CDR2 YYNGEE. Trimming at V came to 4 bases and at J to 2 bases, leaving 7 bases not matched to a gene. The CDR3 length is 17 residues. CDR3 residues: CASSLRLAGGITDTQYF. The CDR3 DNA sequence: TGTGCCAGCAGCCTTAGACTAGCGGGGGGCATCACAGATACGCAGTATTTT.

This chain uses TRBV27 with TRBJ2-7; D might be TRBD1 or TRBD2, each matching 5 bases. Germline CDR1 and CDR2: MNHEY and SMNVEV (reference sequence). V was clipped by 6 bases and J by 3 bases, with 15 bases between them. The CDR3 sequence is 14 residues long. CDR3 DNA sequence: TGTGCCAGCAGGGGGGTTTGGGGGAACTACGAGCAGTACTTC. Translated, it gives CASRGVWGNYEQYF.

J is TRBJ2-5 and V is TRBV6-1; possible D gene TRBD1, 6 bases. TRBJ2-7 matches the DNA end more closely, so the J call is doubtful. The CDR3 extends over 16 amino acids. The germline CDR1 and CDR2 sequences are MNHNS and SASEGT. CDR3 residues: CASSEPPRGSNYEQYF. CDR3 coding DNA: TGTGCCAGCAGTGAACCCCCCAGGGGCTCCAATTACGAGCAGTACTTC.

This clone occurred once. CDR3 protein: CASSYSAGPYYEQYF. DNA for the CDR3: TGTGCCAGCAGTTACTCGGCGGGGCCATACTACGAGCAGTACTTC. The chain combines TRBV6-5 with TRBJ2-7; a possible D gene is TRBD2 (6 bases). The CDR3 length is 15 residues. The germline gives CDR1 MNHEY, CDR2 SVGAGI. V lost 0 bases and J lost 3, with 12 bases in between.